This passage covers 32 T cell receptor beta chains from one sample sequenced in a study of shared clonotypes between healthy human individuals. The assay was immunoSEQ multiplex PCR, and TCRdb's table has in-frame clones only and misses some. The sample carries roughly 2.6 million clones, more than 80% recorded once. The specimen sequenced was naive CD4+ T cells sorted from blood. Subset indicated: CD45RA+ positively selected. These receptors were taken from a man aged 18 to 30 in good health.

The J gene is TRBJ1-4, the V gene TRBV5-4, with D possibly TRBD1 on 6 matching bases. From germline, CDR1 is SGHNT and CDR2 YYREEE (reference sequence). Trimming stripped 1 base from V and 0 bases from J, with 19 bases between. The CDR3 runs 19 residues. The CDR3 nucleotides are TGTGCCAGCAGCTTGTCGGCGGGGGCGGATAGAACAACTAATGAAAAACTGTTTTTT. Translation gives CASSLSAGADRTTNEKLFF.

The chain has TRBV18 and TRBJ2-7; no clear D. Trimming removed 6 bases at V and 5 bases at J, with 14 bases between. CDR3 length equals 13 residues. CDR1 and CDR2 (germline): KGHSH, LQKENI. The CDR3 spells CASSGRLVDEQYF. The DNA of the CDR3 is TGTGCCAGCTCCGGCAGGCTTGTCGACGAGCAGTACTTC.

As to this clone: At the DNA level, this CDR3 is encoded by other sequences in the same sample as well. V and J are TRBV7-2 and TRBJ2-5; D possibly matches TRBD1 or TRBD2 (6 bases each). The germline CDR1 and CDR2 sequences are SGHTA and FQGNSA. V dropped 2 bases and J dropped 5 bases, with 15 bases sitting between them. This CDR3 has 15 amino acids. The CDR3 region is CASSLFGGLGETQYF. CDR3 coding DNA: TGTGCCAGCAGCTTATTTGGGGGGCTGGGGGAGACCCAGTACTTC.

J is TRBJ1-2 and V is TRBV7-2; TRBD1 matches at 9 bases. The germline CDR1 and CDR2 sequences are SGHTA and FQGNSA. V trimming: 6 bases; J trimming: 4 bases; junction bases outside the gene matches: 6. The CDR3 has 14 residues. The CDR3 protein is CASRPTGGFYGYTF. In DNA, the CDR3 is TGTGCCAGCAGGCCCACAGGGGGCTTCTATGGCTACACCTTC.

J is TRBJ2-7 and V is TRBV5-5; 9 bases agree with TRBD1. The germline CDR1 and CDR2 sequences are SGHKS and YYEKEE (reference sequence). The V gene end was trimmed by 2 bases and the J gene end by 2 bases; junction bases not matched to a gene: 5. This CDR3 spans 15 amino acids. The CDR3 DNA reads as TGTGCCAGCAGCTTTTCCGGGACAGGGACCTACGAGCAGTACTTC. Encoded protein: CASSFSGTGTYEQYF. Complete variable domain (other parts from reference TRBV5-5 and TRBJ2-7): DAGVTQSPTHLIKTRGQQVTLRCSPISGHKSVSWYQQVLGQGPQFIFQYYEKEERGRGNFPDRFSARQFPNYSSELNVNALLLGDSALYLCASSFSGTGTYEQYFGPGTRLTVT.

This sequence joins TRBV4-1 and TRBJ2-3; TRBD1 agrees at 8 bases. Germline V CDR1 and CDR2: MGHRA, YSYEKL. J was trimmed by 6 bases and V by 3 bases; bases with no gene match: 11. The CDR3 is made up of 16 amino acids. The CDR3 reads CASSHLGRGRKDTQYF. The CDR3 DNA reads TGCGCCAGCAGCCACCTCGGCAGGGGGCGCAAGGATACGCAGTATTTT.

This chain joins TRBV21-1 and TRBJ2-7; no DNA check was done on the table's D call, TRBD2. TRBV21-1 represents a pseudogene. This CDR3 has 15 amino acids. In DNA form, the CDR3 reads TGTGCCAGCAGCAATGGGAGGGAGCTGGCCTACGAGCAGTACTTC. Translated: CASSNGRELAYEQYF.

V gene TRBV5-6 combines with J gene TRBJ2-5; TRBD2 might be the D (6 bases). The CDR3 is made up of 16 amino acids. From germline, CDR1 is SGHDT and CDR2 YYEEEE. Deletions cut 2 bases from V and 1 base from J, with 15 bases between. CDR3 protein: CASSFSGIRTQETQYF. As DNA, the CDR3 is TGTGCCAGCAGCTTTAGCGGCATTAGGACCCAAGAGACCCAGTACTTC. The complete variable domain, with remaining parts taken from reference TRBV5-6 and TRBJ2-5, reads DAGVTQSPTHLIKTRGQQVTLRCSPKSGHDTVSWYQQALGQGPQFIFQYYEEEERQRGNFPDRFSGHQFPNYSSELNVNALLLGDSALYLCASSFSGIRTQETQYFGPGTRLLVL.

The chain has TRBV5-1 and TRBJ1-2; possibly TRBD1 for D (6 bases). Germline V CDR1 and CDR2: SGHRS, YFSETQ. The CDR3 runs to 17 residues. Trimming took off 2 bases at V and 6 bases at J, with 23 bases between the two ends. CDR3 region: CASSLGGQFPDRNGYTF. The CDR3 nucleotides read TGCGCCAGCAGCTTAGGAGGACAGTTCCCCGATCGTAATGGCTACACCTTC.

The chain is built from TRBV2 and TRBJ1-6; 9 bases line up with TRBD1. Germline V gene data show CDR1 as SNHLY and CDR2 as FYNNEI. The trim removed 4 bases at V and 10 bases at J, leaving 14 bases unmatched. The CDR3 spans 17 residues. The CDR3 nucleotides read TGTGCCAGCAGTGCTGCGGGACAGGGATCGAACGGGTCACCCCTCCACTTT. Encoded protein: CASSAAGQGSNGSPLHF.

The chain couples TRBV6-5 to TRBJ2-3, with TRBD2 identical over 10 bases. The J segment lost 1 base and the V segment lost 5 bases, leaving 3 bases of the junction unmatched. The CDR3 consists of 15 residues. The germline CDR1 and CDR2 sequences are MNHEY and SVGAGI. The CDR3 here is CASSRTSGGTDTQYF. In nucleotides, the CDR3 is TGTGCCAGCAGTAGAACTAGCGGGGGCACAGATACGCAGTATTTT.

The sample holds one count of this clone. V and J are TRBV12-5 and TRBJ2-5; TRBD2 is a possible D gene (6 bases). Per germline, CDR1 LGHNT and CDR2 FRNRAP. Trimming removed 1 base at V and 2 bases at J, with 20 bases between. The CDR3 totals 18 residues. Here the CDR3 DNA reads TGTGCTAGTGGTTTGGGATACGGACTGAGCGGGCCGCAAGAGACCCAGTACTTC. It codes for CASGLGYGLSGPQETQYF.

The chain joins TRBV19 to TRBJ2-7; 10 bases line up with TRBD1. Trimming at V came to 4 bases and at J to 6 bases, leaving 9 bases not matched to a gene. CDR1 LNHDA and CDR2 SQIVND come from the germline V gene (reference sequence). The CDR3 spans 15 residues. CDR3 in amino acids: CASSTWDRGGAEQYF. CDR3 coding DNA: TGTGCCAGTAGTACTTGGGACAGGGGAGGGGCCGAGCAGTACTTC.

CDR3 residues: CAISISGASTDTQYF. The CDR3 DNA follows: TGTGCCATCAGTATTAGCGGGGCTAGCACAGATACGCAGTATTTT. The chain employs TRBV10-3 and TRBJ2-3; TRBD2 aligns across 8 bases. The CDR3 runs 15 residues. V lost 5 bases to trimming and J lost 0 bases; unmatched junction nucleotides: 4. CDR1 is ENHRY and CDR2 is SYGVKD in the germline V gene.

The rearrangement uses TRBV6-7 and TRBJ1-2, with TRBD1 identical over 8 bases. TRBV6-7 is classed as an ORF, of uncertain function. This CDR3 comprises 15 residues. Trimming cost V 5 bases and J 10 bases; bases outside gene matches: 15. DNA of the CDR3: TGTGCCAGCAGTGCTCAATTGACAGGGGCTGCGGACTACACCTTC. Protein sequence: CASSAQLTGAADYTF.

The genes are TRBV23-1 and TRBJ1-1; D is possibly TRBD1 (5 bases). TRBV23-1 is designated an ORF whose function remains uncertain. The CDR3 loop spans 16 amino acids. The V end was cut by 4 bases, the J end by 3 bases, with 18 bases between. The CDR3 sequence: CASSPPPPGSDTEAFF. In DNA, the CDR3 is TGCGCCAGCAGTCCGCCCCCCCCAGGGTCGGACACTGAAGCTTTCTTT.

This clone has only a few counts. The CDR3 is CASNPRGTRGYTF. The CDR3, as DNA: TGTGCCAGCAATCCCCGGGGGACTCGGGGCTACACCTTC. The chain carries TRBV19 and TRBJ1-2; weak D call: TRBD1 (5 bases). The germline CDR1 and CDR2 sequences are LNHDA and SQIVND (reference sequence). The CDR3 loop spans 13 amino acids. V shed 9 bases and J shed 8 bases, with 19 bases lying between them.

The chain combines TRBV30 with TRBJ1-1, with TRBD1 as a possible D gene (5 bases). Germline V gene data show CDR1 as GTSNPN and CDR2 as SVGIG (reference sequence). This CDR3 comprises 13 residues. V shed 2 bases and J shed 4 bases, with 11 bases lying between them. Here the CDR3 DNA reads TGTGCCTGGAGTCAACGTGGGGGCACTGAAGCTTTCTTT. Translated: CAWSQRGGTEAFF.

The chain links TRBV5-1 to TRBJ2-1; D is unclear. In germline, CDR1 is SGHRS, CDR2 YFSETQ. V lost 6 bases and J lost 6, with 10 bases in between. This CDR3 spans 12 amino acids. The CDR3 here is CASTRSSNEQFF. The CDR3 DNA follows: TGCGCCAGCACACGCAGTTCCAATGAGCAGTTCTTC. The full variable domain, completed using reference TRBV5-1 and TRBJ2-1, is KAGVTQTPRYLIKTRGQQVTLSCSPISGHRSVSWYQQTPGQGLQFLFEYFSETQRNKGNFPGRFSGRQFSNSRSEMNVSTLELGDSALYLCASTRSSNEQFFGPGTRLTVL.

The V and J genes are TRBV9 and TRBJ1-3, with D unresolved. The V and J ends lost 3 bases and 4 bases respectively, with 14 bases between them. This CDR3 has 15 residues. In germline, CDR1 is SGDLS, CDR2 YYNGEE. The CDR3 sequence is CASSARLGEGNTIYF. CDR3 coding DNA: TGTGCCAGCAGCGCCCGACTGGGAGAAGGAAACACCATATATTTT.

The rearrangement uses TRBV7-8 and TRBJ1-1; 8 nucleotides match TRBD1. Trimming removed 6 bases from V and 1 base from J; junction bases left unmatched: 7. The germline CDR1 and CDR2 sequences are SGHVS and FQNEAQ. This CDR3 is built from 15 residues. In DNA, the CDR3 is TGTGCCAGCAGTTCTAATACAGGGGGGAACACTGAAGCTTTCTTT. Its translation: CASSSNTGGNTEAFF.

This sequence joins TRBV6-5 and TRBJ1-6, with D possibly being TRBD1 (5 bases). This CDR3 is built from 15 residues. V was trimmed by 0 bases and J by 7 bases, leaving 10 bases between them. Germline lookup yields CDR1 MNHEY and CDR2 SVGAGI. The CDR3 coding sequence is TGTGCCAGCAGTTACTCGGGACCTAAGAATTCACCCCTCCACTTT. As protein: CASSYSGPKNSPLHF.

The chain recombines TRBV9 with TRBJ2-2, with unresolved D. V was pared by 0 bases and J by 1 base, with 7 bases between. CDR1 is SGDLS, CDR2 YYNGEE, per germline. The CDR3 runs 15 residues. CDR3 sequence: CASSVGPMNTGELFF. CDR3 nucleotides: TGTGCCAGCAGCGTAGGTCCGATGAACACCGGGGAGCTGTTTTTT.

This clone was seen only a few times. The gene calls are TRBV11-2 and TRBJ1-1; tentative D call: TRBD1 (5 bases). Germline V gives CDR1 SGHAT, CDR2 FQNNGV. CDR3 size: 14 residues. Trimming left V 5 bases short and J 4 bases short, with 14 bases between. CDR3 coding DNA: TGTGCCAGCAGCGGGGCCGGTCTAGGCACTGAAGCTTTCTTT. The encoded protein is CASSGAGLGTEAFF.

The genes are TRBV18 and TRBJ1-3; TRBD1 is a possible D gene (5 bases). This CDR3 is built from 15 residues. The germline V gene has CDR1 KGHSH and CDR2 LQKENI. Trimming took 0 bases from V and 8 from J, leaving 14 bases between them. CDR3 in amino acids: CASSPPTASIDTIYF. CDR3 nucleotides: TGTGCCAGCTCACCACCGACAGCATCTATCGACACCATATATTTT.

The rearrangement uses TRBV6-1 and TRBJ2-3; D ambiguous. Germline CDR1 and CDR2: MNHNS and SASEGT. The V end lost 4 bases, the J end lost 6 bases, and 11 bases lay between the germline ends. This CDR3 has 13 amino acids. The CDR3 sequence is CASSGLNRDTQYF. CDR3 bases: TGTGCCAGCAGTGGACTCAACCGGGATACGCAGTATTTT.

The chain recombines TRBV10-2 with TRBJ2-7; 8 bases line up with TRBD2. V lost 6 bases, J lost 2 bases, and 9 bases stayed unmatched. CDR1 WSHSY and CDR2 SAAADI come from the germline V gene. This CDR3 region has 15 residues. CDR3 residues: CASRSGGQGTYEQYF. The CDR3 DNA reads as TGCGCCAGCAGATCGGGAGGGCAGGGGACCTACGAGCAGTACTTC.

The chain is built from TRBV18 and TRBJ1-3; D possibly corresponds to TRBD1 (6 bases). With 3 bases removed from V and 0 bases from J, the gap between germline ends came to 12 bases. This CDR3 is built from 16 residues. CDR1 and CDR2 (germline): KGHSH, LQKENI. The CDR3 DNA sequence: TGTGCCAGCTCACCGGGGGGCAGCACCTCTGGAAACACCATATATTTT. Its protein product is CASSPGGSTSGNTIYF.

The CDR3 coding sequence is TGCGCCAGCAGTGGGCAAATTAGAATCCCCACAGATACGCAGTATTTT. This translates into CASSGQIRIPTDTQYF. The J gene is TRBJ2-3, the V gene TRBV10-2; D is uncertain. CDR1 and CDR2 (germline): WSHSY, SAAADI. The CDR3 loop spans 16 amino acids. Trimming removed 4 bases at V and 2 bases at J, with 16 bases between.

This chain joins TRBV25-1 and TRBJ2-7; D tentatively fits TRBD1 or TRBD2 (5 bases each). Germline lookup yields CDR1 MGHDK and CDR2 SYGVNS. The CDR3 is made up of 15 amino acids. With 6 bases removed from V and 0 bases from J, the gap between germline ends came to 15 bases. The CDR3 is CASRRTWGSSYEQYF. In nucleotides, the CDR3 is TGTGCCAGCAGGAGGACTTGGGGGAGCTCCTACGAGCAGTACTTC.

This chain connects TRBV9 to TRBJ2-5, with a tentative D call TRBD1 (6 bases). The CDR3 consists of 13 residues. V lost 0 bases and J lost 6, with 9 bases in between. Germline lookup yields CDR1 SGDLS and CDR2 YYNGEE. CDR3 loop: CASSVAQGQTQYF. The DNA of the CDR3 is TGTGCCAGCAGCGTAGCACAGGGTCAGACCCAGTACTTC.

V usage is TRBV18 and J usage is TRBJ2-5, with D unresolved. Germline assignment: CDR1 KGHSH and CDR2 LQKENI. The CDR3 has 12 amino acids. With 1 base removed from V and 9 bases from J, the gap between germline ends came to 9 bases. As DNA, the CDR3 is TGTGCCAGCTCACCACAGCCTGAGCCCCAGTACTTC. This gives the protein CASSPQPEPQYF.